The 17 T cell receptor beta chains listed next were all sequenced from one sample in a study of T cell responses to AZD1222 COVID-19 vaccine. Profiling relied on immunoSEQ multiplex PCR, and the TCRdb table lists in-frame clones only, not all of them. Counted here are 120,000 or so clones, about 90% occurring once; the ten biggest clones make up approximately 1%. Sequencing used peripheral blood, obtained on day 0 of AZD1222 vaccination. The receptors originated from an adult in good health.

This clone has more than one count but fewer than ten. Relative to the germline gene, one junction end is altered; a read error may explain this. This sequence joins TRBV3-1 (or the pseudogene TRBV3-2) and TRBJ2-1; D uncertain. Germline CDR1 LGHDT, CDR2 YNNKEL (reference sequence). The CDR3 is made up of 11 amino acids. CDR3 in DNA: TGTGCCAGCGAAGGGTACAGTGAGCAGTTCTTC. Translation gives CASEGYSEQFF.

V and J are TRBV24-1 and TRBJ2-1; D ambiguous. Between the trimmed V and J ends, which lost 2 bases and 4 bases, there was a span of 5 bases. Germline-derived CDR1 and CDR2 are KGHDR and SFDVKD. The CDR3 length is 13 residues. CDR3 coding DNA: TGTGCCACCAGTGATTATAGGTACAATGAGCAGTTCTTC. Translating gives CATSDYRYNEQFF.

This chain uses TRBV5-6 with TRBJ2-2, with TRBD2 matching over 8 bases. Trimming cost V 2 bases and J 5 bases; bases outside gene matches: 5. Germline V gene data show CDR1 as SGHDT and CDR2 as YYEEEE. CDR3 length equals 15 residues. CDR3 DNA sequence: TGTGCCAGCAGCTTCGGAGCGGGAGTGACCGGGGAGCTGTTTTTT. Translation: CASSFGAGVTGELFF.

This chain links TRBV3-1 (or the pseudogene TRBV3-2) with TRBJ1-1; 7 bases fit TRBD1. The V segment lost 3 bases and the J segment 12 bases; nucleotides outside the gene matches: 13. CDR1 and CDR2 from the germline V gene are LGHDT and YNNKEL (reference sequence). The CDR3 contains 14 residues. CDR3 in amino acids: CASSQPHRGAGTFF. The CDR3 DNA reads as TGTGCCAGCAGCCAGCCCCACAGGGGCGCAGGGACTTTCTTT.

The V gene is TRBV10-3, the J gene TRBJ1-1; D possibly corresponds to TRBD1 (5 bases). Trimming pared 0 bases from V and 4 bases from J, leaving 9 bases between. CDR1 and CDR2 from the germline V gene are ENHRY and SYGVKD. The CDR3 is 14 amino acids. The CDR3 nucleotides read TGTGCCATCAGTGAGTCGCGGGGCGGCACTGAAGCTTTCTTT. Translated, it gives CAISESRGGTEAFF.

The J gene is TRBJ1-3, the V gene TRBV7-8, with D perhaps matching TRBD1 (5 bases). V lost 5 bases and J 0 bases, leaving 11 bases between the germline ends. Germline V gene data show CDR1 as SGHVS and CDR2 as FQNEAQ. The CDR3 extends over 15 amino acids. The CDR3 protein is CASSPTGHSGNTIYF. CDR3 DNA: TGTGCCAGCAGCCCTACCGGACACTCTGGAAACACCATATATTTT. The whole variable domain, remainder taken from reference TRBV7-8 and TRBJ1-3, is GAGVSQSPRYKVAKRGQDVALRCDPISGHVSLFWYQQALGQGPEFLTYFQNEAQLDKSGLPSDRFFAERPEGSVSTLKIQRTQQEDSAVYLCASSPTGHSGNTIYFGEGSWLTVV.

V gene TRBV7-3 combines with J gene TRBJ2-2; no reliable D call. The germline V and J ends were trimmed by 1 base and 5 bases, with 5 bases remaining between them. The germline V gene encodes CDR1 SGHTA and CDR2 FQGTGA. The CDR3 is made up of 13 amino acids. Written as DNA, the CDR3 is TGTGCCAGCAGCTTAAGTAGTACCGGGGAGCTGTTTTTT. Encoded protein: CASSLSSTGELFF.

Points on this clone: This CDR3 is also generated by other DNA sequences in the sample. V gene TRBV7-8 combines with J gene TRBJ1-5, with TRBD1 matching over 8 bases. CDR1 SGHVS and CDR2 FQNEAQ come from the germline V gene. The CDR3 is made up of 14 amino acids. V trimming: 5 bases; J trimming: 4 bases; junction bases outside the gene matches: 4. The DNA for the CDR3 is TGTGCCAGCAGCCGGGACAGGAGAAATCAGCCCCAGCATTTT. Amino acid sequence: CASSRDRRNQPQHF.

The chain uses TRBV5-4 and TRBJ1-1; D perhaps matches TRBD1 (5 bases). Trimming pared 0 bases from V and 0 bases from J, leaving 6 bases between. CDR1 SGHNT and CDR2 YYREEE come from the germline V gene (reference sequence). The CDR3 is 14 residues long. The CDR3 sequence is CASSLVGVNTEAFF. The CDR3 DNA sequence: TGTGCCAGCAGCTTGGTGGGGGTGAACACTGAAGCTTTCTTT.

The chain is built from TRBV5-4 and TRBJ2-7, with TRBD2 as a possible D gene (5 bases). Trimming took off 5 bases at V and 4 bases at J, with 16 bases between the two ends. Germline assignment: CDR1 SGHNT and CDR2 YYREEE (reference sequence). This CDR3 has 14 residues. The CDR3 is CASRSREQRYEQYF. The DNA for the CDR3 is TGTGCCAGCAGGAGCCGGGAACAGAGGTACGAGCAGTACTTC.

J is TRBJ1-2 and V is TRBV30; D uncertain. Germline CDR1 is GTSNPN and CDR2 is SVGIG (reference sequence). The CDR3 length is 14 residues. CDR3 bases: TGTGTGTGCCCGTTCAAGCGGGCCCGCTATGGCTACACCTTC. This gives the protein CVCPFKRARYGYTF.

The V and J genes are TRBV29-1 and TRBJ1-4, with D possibly being TRBD1 (5 bases). The CDR3 is 15 amino acids. V lost 4 bases and J lost 7, with 19 bases in between. CDR1 is SQVTM, CDR2 ANQGSEA, per germline. The DNA for the CDR3 is TGCAGCGTTGGGGGGGGAACTGCTCCCGGTGAAAAACTGTTTTTT. It yields the protein CSVGGGTAPGEKLFF.

The rearrangement uses TRBV4-1 and TRBJ1-2, with 12 bases matching TRBD1. The CDR3 contains 15 residues. J lost 8 bases, V lost 1 base, and 5 bases had no gene match. CDR1 is MGHRA and CDR2 is YSYEKL in the germline V gene. Written as DNA, the CDR3 is TGCGCCAGCAGCCAAGTGGGACAGGGGGCTTGGGGCTACACCTTC. The encoded protein is CASSQVGQGAWGYTF.

This chain uses TRBV27 with TRBJ2-1; 9 bases match TRBD1. The CDR3 covers 16 residues. Germline lookup yields CDR1 MNHEY and CDR2 SMNVEV (reference sequence). J lost 4 bases, V lost 8 bases, and 12 bases had no gene match. Here the CDR3 reads CASFSYPGTGYNEQFF. The DNA of the CDR3 is TGTGCCAGCTTCTCCTACCCCGGGACAGGGTACAATGAGCAGTTCTTC.

The chain links TRBV6-5 to TRBJ2-7, with 9 bases fitting TRBD1. Germline V gene lookup returns CDR1 MNHEY and CDR2 SVGAGI. Trimming removed 8 bases from V and 4 bases from J; junction bases left unmatched: 6. The CDR3 consists of 13 residues. The DNA for the CDR3 is TGTGCCAGCCAAACAGGGGGCAGGTACGAGCAGTACTTC. Its protein is CASQTGGRYEQYF.

V gene TRBV27 combines with J gene TRBJ2-7, with 7 nucleotides matching TRBD1. CDR3 size: 14 residues. The V and J ends lost 4 bases and 3 bases, in that order; junction bases with no gene match: 6. Germline V gene sequence: CDR1 MNHEY, CDR2 SMNVEV (reference sequence). The CDR3 here is CASSWGTAIYEQYF. CDR3 DNA: TGTGCCAGCAGTTGGGGGACAGCCATCTACGAGCAGTACTTC.

This rearrangement joins TRBV4-2 to TRBJ1-2; the D gene is possibly TRBD1 (5 bases). With 3 bases removed from V and 7 bases from J, the gap between germline ends came to 9 bases. The CDR3 totals 12 residues. Germline assignment: CDR1 LGHNA and CDR2 YNFKEQ. The CDR3 is CASSQLGVGYTF. The CDR3 region has the DNA TGTGCCAGCAGCCAGTTAGGGGTTGGCTACACCTTC.